The table lists the clone carrying this T cell receptor beta chain with many counts. Its specificity is not known. The entry originates in a study of spatial heterogeneity in lung cancer. CDR3 length equals 15 residues. Trimming removed 5 bases from V and 2 bases from J; junction bases left unmatched: 6. Germline V gene lookup returns CDR1 MDHEN and CDR2 SYDVKM. Noted time point: sample taken at primary tumor resection. TCRdb passed the 5' RACE reads through MiXCR, listing each CDR3 protein once. The sample contains some 40,000 distinct CDR3 sequences, 5% to 5.5% of which appear only once. Whole-study results and caveats: Blood contained ubiquitous expanded tumor TCRs more at resection than at follow-up.

This specimen consisted of PBMCs, obtained at surgery. This chain joins TRBV28 and TRBJ2-7; 10 nucleotides align to TRBD1. The source of this sequence is a female donor with early-stage non-small cell lung cancer. CDR3 sequence: CASSPADRGTYEQYF. Written as DNA, the CDR3 is TGTGCCAGCAGTCCGGCGGACAGGGGGACCTACGAGCAGTACTTC.